This is a list of T cell receptor beta chains from one sample in a study of blood T cell repertoires in COVID-19. The assay was immunoSEQ multiplex PCR, and TCRdb's table has in-frame clones only and misses some. The table has just over 300,000 clones, 85% to 90% seen once; the top ten hold 1.5% to 2%. Input material: peripheral blood. The receptors shown here come from a woman in her 30s with COVID-19, enrolled during active disease. The CDR3 runs from the conserved cysteine through the conserved F or W. Each record gives: CDR3 length, V gene, D gene, clone size, J gene, CDR3 DNA, CDR3 protein. The D gene is left open where the match is weak. Only part of the rows carry a size: once, few, many, or a class if the clone is expanded.

12	TRBV6-5	-	-	TRBJ1-2	TGTGCCAGCGCTAGGACAGAATCGGGCTACACCTTC	CASARTESGYTF
17	TRBV6-1	-	-	TRBJ1-5	TGTGCCAGCAGTGGCAGGGGTCTCACCGGGGGCAATCAGCCCCAGCATTTT	CASSGRGLTGGNQPQHF
14	TRBV2	-	-	TRBJ1-5	TGTGCCAGCAGATTGCGGGACGGGCATCAGCCCCAGCATTTT	CASRLRDGHQPQHF
17	TRBV14	TRBD1	-	TRBJ1-1	TGTGCCAGCAGCCAAGGGAGGGGGCGGTTTAGGAACACTGAAGCTTTCTTT	CASSQGRGRFRNTEAFF
14	TRBV3-1/TRBV3-2	-	-	TRBJ1-1	TGTGCCAGCAGCCTCGGGTGGCTCAACACTGAAGCTTTCTTT	CASSLGWLNTEAFF
15	TRBV7-8	-	-	TRBJ1-6	TGTGCCAGCAGCTTAACTTTCAAGTCGGATTCACCCCTCCACTTT	CASSLTFKSDSPLHF
11	TRBV12-5	TRBD1	once	TRBJ1-1	TGTGCTAGGATCAGGGGGCGCGGAGCTTTCTTT	CARIRGRGAFF
15	TRBV28	TRBD1	-	TRBJ2-1	TGTGCCAGCAGTTTGTTGGGACAGGGATCGTTTGAGCAGTTCTTC	CASSLLGQGSFEQFF
15	TRBV28	-	-	TRBJ2-1	TGTGCCAGCAGCCCGGCCTCGAGCGGCAACAATGAGCAGTTCTTC	CASSPASSGNNEQFF
13	TRBV6-5	-	-	TRBJ1-2	TGTGCCAGCAGTTACTGGCAGGGGAACGGCTACACCTTC	CASSYWQGNGYTF
14	TRBV5-4	TRBD1	-	TRBJ2-5	TGTGCCAGCAGCTTGGGCGGGACAGGGAAGACCCAGTACTTC	CASSLGGTGKTQYF
12	TRBV29-1	-	-	TRBJ1-2	TGCAGCGTTGAACAGACAGGCTATGGCTACACCTTC	CSVEQTGYGYTF
13	TRBV6-5	-	-	TRBJ1-2	TGTGCCAGCAGTTACGGCCCCAACTATGGCTACACCTTC	CASSYGPNYGYTF
17	TRBV19	TRBD1	-	TRBJ1-5	TGTGCCAGTAGTATGGGACAGGGACCGTTTTGGAATCAGCCCCAGCATTTT	CASSMGQGPFWNQPQHF
14	TRBV9	-	-	TRBJ2-2	TGTGCCAGCAGCGTTCAGGGGCGGACCGGGGAGCTGTTTTTT	CASSVQGRTGELFF
14	TRBV7-2	-	-	TRBJ1-1	TGTGCCAGCAGCTTCCTAGACAGGCCGACTGAAGCTTTCTTT	CASSFLDRPTEAFF
15	TRBV7-6	-	few	TRBJ2-3	TGTGCCAGCAGCTTAGTGGCAGGTACCCAGGGAACGCAGTATTTT	CASSLVAGTQGTQYF
15	TRBV2	-	few	TRBJ1-4	TGTGCCAGCAGGGAGATGATAGCAACTAATGAAAAACTGTTTTTT	CASREMIATNEKLFF
16	TRBV27	-	-	TRBJ2-3	TGTGCCAGCACCCCCTTTTTGCAGGCTAGCACAGATACGCAGTATTTT	CASTPFLQASTDTQYF
14	TRBV5-1	-	-	TRBJ2-1	TGCGCCAGCAGCGGAGATCGGGCCTACAATGAGCAGTTCTTC	CASSGDRAYNEQFF
13	TRBV19	-	-	TRBJ1-1	TGTGCCAGTGGCCAGGGGATGAGGCCTGAAGCTTTCTTT	CASGQGMRPEAFF
15	TRBV2	-	-	TRBJ1-1	TGTGCCAGCAGTGCCGAAACAGGGCAGCACACTGAAGCTTTCTTT	CASSAETGQHTEAFF
15	TRBV10-3	TRBD1	-	TRBJ1-5	TGTGCCATCAGTGAGGGACAGGGGGGGAGTCAGCCCCAGCATTTT	CAISEGQGGSQPQHF
16	TRBV19	TRBD2	-	TRBJ2-5	TGTGCCAGTAGTATATCCCATAAGCGGGGGCAAGAGACCCAGTACTTC	CASSISHKRGQETQYF
13	TRBV2	TRBD1	once	TRBJ2-5	TGTGCCAGCAGTGACAGGGGGCGGGAGACCCAGTACTTC	CASSDRGRETQYF
16	TRBV18	TRBD2	-	TRBJ2-1	TGTGCCAGCTCACCCCAGCAAGCGGGGACCGACAATGAGCAGTTCTTC	CASSPQQAGTDNEQFF
13	TRBV7-9	-	once	TRBJ2-7	TGTGCCAGCAGCTTAGGCCAAGAGAACGAGCAGTACTTC	CASSLGQENEQYF
15	TRBV7-9	TRBD2	-	TRBJ2-5	TGTGCCAGCAGCTTTGGCGGGGGGGCCCTCGAGACCCAGTACTTC	CASSFGGGALETQYF
13	TRBV19	-	-	TRBJ1-5	TGTGCCAGTAAGGAGTTAAGCAATCAGCCCCAGCATTTT	CASKELSNQPQHF
14	TRBV5-5	-	-	TRBJ2-2	TGTGCCAGCAGCTTGTTGACAGTTTCCGGGGAGCTGTTTTTT	CASSLLTVSGELFF
15	TRBV19	TRBD2	-	TRBJ2-7	TGTGCCAGTAGTATCTTTAGCGGGGGGGCCTACGAGCAGTACTTC	CASSIFSGGAYEQYF
17	TRBV7-2	-	-	TRBJ1-5	TGTGCCAGCAGCTTAGCCGGCAGGGTTTTGAGAAATCAGCCCCAGCATTTT	CASSLAGRVLRNQPQHF
14	TRBV6-1	-	-	TRBJ1-2	TGTGCCAGCAGTGAAACACGGGGGGTAGATGGCTACACCTTC	CASSETRGVDGYTF
16	TRBV11-3	-	-	TRBJ1-2	TGTGCCAGCAGTCCCACGTGGGGGCAGACTAACTATGGCTACACCTTC	CASSPTWGQTNYGYTF
13	TRBV5-1	-	-	TRBJ1-6	TGCGCCAGCAGCTTGGACGGGAATTCACCCCTCCACTTT	CASSLDGNSPLHF
11	TRBV6-2/TRBV6-3	-	-	TRBJ1-1	TGTGCCAGCAGTCGGGGGTTCTGGGCTTTCTTT	CASSRGFWAFF
13	TRBV6-1	-	once	TRBJ2-5	TGTGCCAGCAGTGAAAATCTCCAAGAGACCCAGTACTTC	CASSENLQETQYF
13	TRBV19	TRBD1	-	TRBJ1-2	TGTGCCAGTAGTAGCCGGACAGGGTATGGCTACACCTTC	CASSSRTGYGYTF
12	TRBV6-5	-	-	TRBJ2-3	TGTGCCAGCACCCAGCCGGGACTCCCGCAGTATTTT	CASTQPGLPQYF
14	TRBV28	-	-	TRBJ2-5	TGTGCCAGCAGTTTATCAGGGGTGACCGAGACCCAGTACTTC	CASSLSGVTETQYF
14	TRBV6-5	-	-	TRBJ1-1	TGTGCCAGCTCGAGAGTAGCATTGAACACTGAAGCTTTCTTT	CASSRVALNTEAFF
13	TRBV10-2	TRBD1	-	TRBJ1-6	TGCGCCAGCGGGGACAGGGGCAATTCACCCCTCCACTTT	CASGDRGNSPLHF
13	TRBV2	-	-	TRBJ1-4	TGTGCCAGCACCCTAGTAGGGGCGGAAAAACTGTTTTTT	CASTLVGAEKLFF
14	TRBV27	-	few	TRBJ1-6	TGTGCCAGCAGTTACGGGGGGCCGAATTCACCCCTCCACTTT	CASSYGGPNSPLHF
15	TRBV28	TRBD1	-	TRBJ1-1	TGTGCCAGCAGGGGAGGGACAGGGGTGTACACTGAAGCTTTCTTT	CASRGGTGVYTEAFF
16	TRBV7-6	TRBD2	once	TRBJ2-3	TGTGCCAGCAGCTTAGAGGTAGCGGGGGGCACAGATACGCAGTATTTT	CASSLEVAGGTDTQYF
16	TRBV9	TRBD2	-	TRBJ2-5	TGTGCCAGCAGCGCGGGACTAGCGGGGGGGCGAGAGACCCAGTACTTC	CASSAGLAGGRETQYF
11	TRBV2	-	-	TRBJ1-1	TGTGCCAGGAGATCTGAGGGTGAAGCTTTCTTT	CARRSEGEAFF
16	TRBV5-1	TRBD1	-	TRBJ1-4	TGCGCCAGCAGCTTCGACACAGGGGCGGTAAATGAAAAACTGTTTTTT	CASSFDTGAVNEKLFF
16	TRBV7-9	TRBD2	-	TRBJ2-1	TGTGCCAGCAGCCCTCGGACTAGCGGGGGGTTTAATGAGCAGTTCTTC	CASSPRTSGGFNEQFF
15	TRBV7-2	-	-	TRBJ2-1	TGTGCCAGCAGCTTAGCCAGGGCCTCCTACAATGAGCAGTTCTTC	CASSLARASYNEQFF
15	TRBV19	TRBD2	-	TRBJ2-1	TGTGCCAGTAGTATGATAGCGGGGGGGCCCAATGAGCAGTTCTTC	CASSMIAGGPNEQFF
13	TRBV7-2	-	-	TRBJ1-6	TGTGCCAGCAGCTTAAAGGGGGTTTCACCCCTCCACTTT	CASSLKGVSPLHF
14	TRBV7-9	-	-	TRBJ2-5	TGTGCCAGCAGCGTCGGGAGCCAACAAGAGACCCAGTACTTC	CASSVGSQQETQYF